Listed below are T cell receptor beta chains from one sample, sequenced in a study of CD8+ T cells in alopecia areata. Here immunoSEQ multiplex PCR was the method, and the copy in TCRdb shows in-frame clones only, minus some. Here the sample spans some 190,000 clones, roughly 70% being singletons. The sequencing here drew on CD4+ T cells sorted from blood, taken around week 50, from a patient treated with tofacitinib. These receptors were collected from a human donor with alopecia areata. Both conserved end residues are part of each CDR3. The D gene is left open where the match is weak. Some rows have no size entry. The others give once, few or many, or a class for an expanded clone.

J,size,V,D,DNA,CDR3
TRBJ2-5,NA,TRBV2,TRBD1,TGTGCCAGCAGCCCTAGGACAGGTCAAGAGACCCAGTACTTC,CASSPRTGQETQYF
TRBJ2-1,NA,TRBV7-3,NA,TGTGCCAGCAGTAAAGATGTGGACAATGAGCAGTTCTTC,CASSKDVDNEQFF
TRBJ1-2,NA,TRBV25-1,TRBD1,TGTGCCAGCATCCAGACAGGGGGAAGCTATGGCTACACCTTC,CASIQTGGSYGYTF
TRBJ2-3,NA,TRBV7-2,TRBD2,TGTGCCAGCAGCTTACGGTCGGGGGGGCACACAGATACGCAGTATTTT,CASSLRSGGHTDTQYF
TRBJ1-6,few,TRBV9,TRBD1,TGTGCCAGCAGCGTACAGGGGGCTAATTCACCCCTCCACTTT,CASSVQGANSPLHF
TRBJ1-1,NA,TRBV30,NA,TGTGCCTGGAGTAGGGTTTTGATTACTGAAGCTTTCTTT,CAWSRVLITEAFF
TRBJ2-2,NA,TRBV12-5,NA,TGTGCTAGTGGTTTGGTACGTGGAGTTCTCCCCGGGGAGCTGTTTTTT,CASGLVRGVLPGELFF
TRBJ1-2,NA,TRBV29-1,NA,TGCAGCTCGAGGGACGGTAACTATGGCTACACCTTC,CSSRDGNYGYTF
TRBJ2-6,NA,TRBV29-1,NA,TGCAGCGTTGAGGAGTACAGGGCTGGGGCCAACGTCCTGACTTTC,CSVEEYRAGANVLTF
TRBJ2-1,many,TRBV19,TRBD2,TGTGCCAGTAGTACCCCAAGTTGGAGACTAGCGGGGCCGAGCTCCTACAATGAGCAGTTCTTC,CASSTPSWRLAGPSSYNEQFF
TRBJ1-1,NA,TRBV4-3,TRBD1,TGCGCCAGCAGCCACGGACAGGGGAAAGCTTTCTTT,CASSHGQGKAFF
TRBJ2-3,NA,TRBV4-3,NA,TGCGCCAGCAGCCGCGGACAGCCACCTCAGGATACGCAGTATTTT,CASSRGQPPQDTQYF
TRBJ2-3,NA,TRBV30,NA,TGTGCCTGGAGCGCGCCTAAGACGGGGGGCACAGATACGCAGTATTTT,CAWSAPKTGGTDTQYF
TRBJ1-2,NA,TRBV30,NA,TGTGCCTGGAGTGTAATCGGACTAACCTTC,CAWSVIGLTF
TRBJ1-6,many,TRBV30,NA,TGTGCCTGGGGCAGGGGCAAGAATTCACCCCTCCACTTT,CAWGRGKNSPLHF
TRBJ1-4,NA,TRBV5-6,TRBD1,TGTGCCAGCAGCTCTACCGGGACAGGGGTAGGGGAAAAACTGTTTTTT,CASSSTGTGVGEKLFF
TRBJ1-1,NA,TRBV4-3,NA,TGCGCCAGCAGCCAAGACAGGGGTATCGCTGAAGCTTTCTTT,CASSQDRGIAEAFF
TRBJ1-6,NA,TRBV11-2,NA,TGTGCCAGCAGCGGGGGGACCCCCTATAATTCACCCCTCCACTTT,CASSGGTPYNSPLHF
TRBJ2-5,NA,TRBV7-3,TRBD1,TGTGCCAGCAGCCCCCAGACAGGGGGCCGGGAGACCCAGTACTTC,CASSPQTGGRETQYF
TRBJ2-1,few,TRBV7-2,TRBD2,TGTGCCAGCAGCTTAGCCGGACCGGGGGGGCTCAGTGAGCAGTTCTTC,CASSLAGPGGLSEQFF
TRBJ1-1,NA,TRBV29-1,NA,TGCAGCGTTACGACAGGCCCGTCTGAAGCTTTCTTT,CSVTTGPSEAFF
TRBJ2-1,few,TRBV29-1,NA,TGCAGCGTTGAACCCGGGGGAGGTAATGAGCAGTTCTTC,CSVEPGGGNEQFF
TRBJ2-7,NA,TRBV7-6,TRBD2,TGTGCCAGCAGCGCTAGCGGGCAGCCATCCTACGAGCAGTACTTC,CASSASGQPSYEQYF
TRBJ2-2,NA,TRBV29-1,TRBD1,TGCAGCGTTTTGACAGGGGGCTTCGGGGAGCTGTTTTTT,CSVLTGGFGELFF
TRBJ1-1,NA,TRBV30,NA,TGTGCCTGGAGTTATTCGGGGAACACTGAAGCTTTCTTT,CAWSYSGNTEAFF
TRBJ1-3,NA,TRBV29-1,NA,TGCAGCGTTGAAAAACAGGGCTGGGGAAACACCATATATTTT,CSVEKQGWGNTIYF
TRBJ1-1,NA,TRBV27,NA,TGTGCCAGCAAATTCAGGGGTCGGGAAGCTGAAGCTTTCTTT,CASKFRGREAEAFF
TRBJ2-3,few,TRBV29-1,NA,TGCAGCGTTGGCCGTCAGGGCGATACCACAGATACGCAGTATTTT,CSVGRQGDTTDTQYF
TRBJ2-2,many,TRBV5-1,NA,TGCGCCAGCAGCTTGGATCTAAACACCGGGGAGCTGTTTTTT,CASSLDLNTGELFF
TRBJ1-5,few,TRBV5-6,TRBD1,TGTGCCAGCAGCTCTTCAGGGGGCAGAGGGCGCAATCAGCCCCAGCATTTT,CASSSSGGRGRNQPQHF